One sample yielded the 16 T cell receptor beta chains listed below, sequenced in a study of T cell responses to AZD1222 COVID-19 vaccine. The assay was immunoSEQ multiplex PCR, and TCRdb's table has in-frame clones only and misses some. The table records more than 70,000 clones, 70% to 90% of them present only once. The specimen was peripheral blood, collected on day 0 of AZD1222 vaccination. These receptors came from an adult in good health.

The chain employs TRBV25-1 and TRBJ1-6; D is unresolved. V was trimmed by 4 bases and J by 15 bases, leaving 13 bases between them. The germline V gene encodes CDR1 MGHDK and CDR2 SYGVNS. The CDR3 runs to 12 residues. CDR3 in amino acids: CASSVGSGLLHF. The CDR3 bases are TGTGCCAGCAGTGTAGGAAGCGGACTCCTCCACTTT. The full variable domain, rest sourced from reference TRBV25-1 and TRBJ1-6, is EADIYQTPRYLVIGTGKKITLECSQTMGHDKMYWYQQDPGMELHLIHYSYGVNSTEKGDLSSESTVSRIRTEHFPLTLESARPSHTSQYLCASSVGSGLLHFGNGTRLTVT.

The chain combines TRBV7-2 with TRBJ1-2; tentative D call: TRBD1 (5 bases). Germline assignment: CDR1 SGHTA and CDR2 FQGNSA. Trimming pared 0 bases from V and 2 bases from J, leaving 10 bases between. The CDR3 consists of 15 residues. CDR3 region: CASSLALQVNYGYTF. CDR3 sequence (DNA): TGTGCCAGCAGCTTAGCACTACAGGTCAACTATGGCTACACCTTC.

The V gene is TRBV10-3, the J gene TRBJ1-4; 8 nucleotides line up with TRBD1. The CDR3 has 20 amino acids. Germline V gene lookup returns CDR1 ENHRY and CDR2 SYGVKD. With V trimmed by 1 base and J by 7 bases, 20 bases remained unmatched. CDR3 coding DNA: TGTGCCATCAGTGAGTTTAAGGCGAGCCCATCAGGGGGCGGGCGTGAAAAACTGTTTTTT. Translating gives CAISEFKASPSGGGREKLFF.

J is TRBJ2-2 and V is TRBV28, with TRBD2 identical over 7 bases. Per the germline V gene, CDR1 is MDHEN and CDR2 is SYDVKM. Germline trimming cut 6 bases from V and 0 bases from J; bases unmatched to any gene: 4. This CDR3 is 15 amino acids long. The CDR3 loop reads CASSSGGTNTGELFF. In DNA form, the CDR3 reads TGTGCCAGCAGCTCGGGGGGAACGAACACCGGGGAGCTGTTTTTT.

The chain joins TRBV28 to TRBJ1-1; 8 positions agree with TRBD1. Germline V gene data show CDR1 as MDHEN and CDR2 as SYDVKM. The CDR3 is made up of 14 amino acids. V trimming: 6 bases; J trimming: 0 bases; junction bases outside the gene matches: 3. CDR3 nucleotide sequence: TGTGCCAGCAGCCGACAGGGGCTGAACACTGAAGCTTTCTTT. Translation: CASSRQGLNTEAFF.

This chain joins TRBV4-1 and TRBJ2-3, with TRBD2 as a possible D gene (6 bases). V was shortened by 0 bases and J by 4 bases, with 20 bases between the two germline ends. The CDR3 sequence is 18 residues long. The germline CDR1 and CDR2 sequences are MGHRA and YSYEKL. The CDR3 spells CASSQDPEGRAVADTQYF. The CDR3 nucleotides read TGCGCCAGCAGCCAAGATCCGGAGGGCAGGGCCGTCGCAGATACGCAGTATTTT.

This clone was observed a handful of times. The CDR3 sequence is CASSSLTETQYF. CDR3 nucleotide sequence: TGTGCCAGCAGCTCCCTTACGGAGACCCAGTACTTC. The chain couples TRBV11-2 to TRBJ2-5; D gene ambiguous. Deletions cut 4 bases from V and 5 bases from J, with 8 bases between. This CDR3 contains 12 residues. Germline CDR1 and CDR2: SGHAT and FQNNGV.

The V gene is TRBV7-8, the J gene TRBJ1-1; D uncertain. Deletions cut 0 bases from V and 4 bases from J, with 9 bases between. Germline loops: CDR1 SGHVS, CDR2 FQNEAQ. The CDR3 contains 14 residues. CDR3 loop: CASSLAGWGTEAFF. The CDR3 coding sequence is TGTGCCAGCAGCTTAGCGGGATGGGGCACTGAAGCTTTCTTT.

The rearrangement links TRBV7-8 to TRBJ1-5; D uncertain. The ends were cut back, 1 base at V and 6 bases at J, with 7 bases in the middle. The CDR3 runs 13 residues. CDR1 is SGHVS and CDR2 is FQNEAQ in the germline V gene. In DNA form, the CDR3 reads TGTGCCAGCAGCTTAGGCCCGGGTCAGCCCCAGCATTTT. Translated, it gives CASSLGPGQPQHF.

This rearrangement joins TRBV2 to TRBJ1-2, with D maybe TRBD1 (5 bases). V was shortened by 6 bases and J by 6 bases, with 11 bases between the two germline ends. The CDR3 loop spans 12 amino acids. From germline, CDR1 is SNHLY and CDR2 FYNNEI. The CDR3 coding sequence is TGTGCCAGCAGCCCTCAGGGAGATGGCTACACCTTC. Translated, it gives CASSPQGDGYTF.

The CDR3 nucleotides read TGTGCCAGCAGCGGGACGGGATTTTCCTACGAGCAGTACTTC. Protein: CASSGTGFSYEQYF. V gene TRBV11-2 combines with J gene TRBJ2-7; D is possibly TRBD1 or TRBD2 (5 bases each). V gave up 5 bases and J gave up 1 base, with 12 bases separating them. CDR3 length equals 14 residues. Germline CDR1 is SGHAT and CDR2 is FQNNGV.

This chain joins TRBV19 and TRBJ1-3; unclear D gene. Deletions cut 2 bases from V and 0 bases from J, with 11 bases between. From germline, CDR1 is LNHDA and CDR2 SQIVND (reference sequence). The CDR3 is made up of 16 amino acids. CDR3 in amino acids: CASSIRPGSSGNTIYF. CDR3 DNA: TGTGCCAGTAGTATACGGCCGGGCAGCTCTGGAAACACCATATATTTT.

The rearrangement joins TRBV2 to TRBJ2-5; possibly TRBD1 or TRBD2 for D (5 bases each). Germline CDR1 reads SNHLY; CDR2 reads FYNNEI. The V end was cut by 7 bases, the J end by 5 bases, with 17 bases between. The CDR3 runs 14 residues. The CDR3 loop reads CASNLEGSQETQYF. The CDR3 DNA reads as TGTGCCAGCAACTTAGAGGGGAGTCAGGAGACCCAGTACTTC.

This chain connects TRBV12-3 or TRBV12-4 to TRBJ2-5, with D possibly called TRBD1 or TRBD2 (5 bases each). V was shortened by 8 bases and J by 6 bases, with 13 bases between the two germline ends. The CDR3 length is 12 residues. The CDR3 DNA follows: TGTGCCAGCGCCTGGGACCCACAGACCCAGTACTTC. As protein: CASAWDPQTQYF.

The gene calls are TRBV5-1 and TRBJ1-4, with D uncertain. Trimming removed 4 bases from V and 0 bases from J, with 10 bases in between. The V gene's germline CDR1 is SGHRS and CDR2 YFSETQ. There are 15 residues in the CDR3. As DNA, the CDR3 is TGCGCCAGCAGCCCCCACCAGACAACTAATGAAAAACTGTTTTTT. This sequence encodes CASSPHQTTNEKLFF.

CDR3 sequence (DNA): TGTGCCAGCAAGTACAGGGGGTCTGAAGCTTTCTTT. It yields the protein CASKYRGSEAFF. V and J are TRBV12-3 or TRBV12-4 and TRBJ1-1, with TRBD1 identical over 8 bases. The CDR3 has 12 residues. V shed 7 bases, J shed 6 bases, and the junction held 4 bases outside the gene matches.